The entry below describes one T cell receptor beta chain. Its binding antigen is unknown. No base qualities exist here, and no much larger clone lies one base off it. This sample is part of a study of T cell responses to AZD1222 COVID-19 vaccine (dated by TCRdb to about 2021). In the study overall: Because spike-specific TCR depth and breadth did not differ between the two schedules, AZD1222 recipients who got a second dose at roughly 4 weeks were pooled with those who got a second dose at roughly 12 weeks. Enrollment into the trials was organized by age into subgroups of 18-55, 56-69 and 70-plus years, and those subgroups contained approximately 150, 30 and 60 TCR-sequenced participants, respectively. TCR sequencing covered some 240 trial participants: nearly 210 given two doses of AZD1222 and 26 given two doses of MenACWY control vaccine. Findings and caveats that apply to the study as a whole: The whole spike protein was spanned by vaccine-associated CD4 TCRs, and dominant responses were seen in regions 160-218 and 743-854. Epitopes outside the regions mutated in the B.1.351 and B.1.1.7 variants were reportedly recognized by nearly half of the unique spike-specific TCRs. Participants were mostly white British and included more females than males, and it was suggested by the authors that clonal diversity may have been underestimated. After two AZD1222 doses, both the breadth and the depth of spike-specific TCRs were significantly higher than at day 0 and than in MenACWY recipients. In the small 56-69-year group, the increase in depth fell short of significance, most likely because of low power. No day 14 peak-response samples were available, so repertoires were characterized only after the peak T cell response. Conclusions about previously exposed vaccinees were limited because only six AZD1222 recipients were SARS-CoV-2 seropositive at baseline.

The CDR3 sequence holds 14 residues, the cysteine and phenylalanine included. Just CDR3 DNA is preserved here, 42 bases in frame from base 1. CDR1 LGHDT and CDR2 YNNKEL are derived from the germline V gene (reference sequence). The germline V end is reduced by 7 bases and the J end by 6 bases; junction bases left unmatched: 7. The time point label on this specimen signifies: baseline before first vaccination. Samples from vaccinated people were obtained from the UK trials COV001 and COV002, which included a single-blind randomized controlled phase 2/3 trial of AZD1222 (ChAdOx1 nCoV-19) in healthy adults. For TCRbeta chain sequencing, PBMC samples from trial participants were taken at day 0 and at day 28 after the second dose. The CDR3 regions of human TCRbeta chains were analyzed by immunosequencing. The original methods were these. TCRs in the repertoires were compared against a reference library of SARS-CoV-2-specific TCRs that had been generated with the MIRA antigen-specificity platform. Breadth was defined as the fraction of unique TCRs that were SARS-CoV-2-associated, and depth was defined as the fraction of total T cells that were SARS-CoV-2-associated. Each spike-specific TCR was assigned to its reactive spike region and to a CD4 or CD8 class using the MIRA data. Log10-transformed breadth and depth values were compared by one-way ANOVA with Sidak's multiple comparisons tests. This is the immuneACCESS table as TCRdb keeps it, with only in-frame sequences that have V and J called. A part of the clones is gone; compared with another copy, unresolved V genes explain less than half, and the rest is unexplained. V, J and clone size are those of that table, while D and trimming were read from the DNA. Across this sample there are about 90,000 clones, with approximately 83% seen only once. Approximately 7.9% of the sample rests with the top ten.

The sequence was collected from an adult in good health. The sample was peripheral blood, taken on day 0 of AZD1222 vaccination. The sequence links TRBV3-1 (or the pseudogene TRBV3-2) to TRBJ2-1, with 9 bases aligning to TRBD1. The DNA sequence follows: TGTGCCAGCACCTCCGGGACAGGGTTCAATGAGCAGTTCTTC. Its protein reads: CASTSGTGFNEQFF.